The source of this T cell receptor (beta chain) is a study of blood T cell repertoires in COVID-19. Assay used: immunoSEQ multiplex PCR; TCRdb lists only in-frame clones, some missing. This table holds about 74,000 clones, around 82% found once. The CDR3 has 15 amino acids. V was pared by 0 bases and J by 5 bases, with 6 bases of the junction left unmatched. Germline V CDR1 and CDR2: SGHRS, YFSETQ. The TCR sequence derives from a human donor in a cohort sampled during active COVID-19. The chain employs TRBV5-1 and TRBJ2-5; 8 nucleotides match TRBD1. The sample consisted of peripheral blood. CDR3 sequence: CASSLGTGLSETQYF. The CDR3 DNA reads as TGCGCCAGCAGCTTGGGGACAGGGTTAAGTGAGACCCAGTACTTC.